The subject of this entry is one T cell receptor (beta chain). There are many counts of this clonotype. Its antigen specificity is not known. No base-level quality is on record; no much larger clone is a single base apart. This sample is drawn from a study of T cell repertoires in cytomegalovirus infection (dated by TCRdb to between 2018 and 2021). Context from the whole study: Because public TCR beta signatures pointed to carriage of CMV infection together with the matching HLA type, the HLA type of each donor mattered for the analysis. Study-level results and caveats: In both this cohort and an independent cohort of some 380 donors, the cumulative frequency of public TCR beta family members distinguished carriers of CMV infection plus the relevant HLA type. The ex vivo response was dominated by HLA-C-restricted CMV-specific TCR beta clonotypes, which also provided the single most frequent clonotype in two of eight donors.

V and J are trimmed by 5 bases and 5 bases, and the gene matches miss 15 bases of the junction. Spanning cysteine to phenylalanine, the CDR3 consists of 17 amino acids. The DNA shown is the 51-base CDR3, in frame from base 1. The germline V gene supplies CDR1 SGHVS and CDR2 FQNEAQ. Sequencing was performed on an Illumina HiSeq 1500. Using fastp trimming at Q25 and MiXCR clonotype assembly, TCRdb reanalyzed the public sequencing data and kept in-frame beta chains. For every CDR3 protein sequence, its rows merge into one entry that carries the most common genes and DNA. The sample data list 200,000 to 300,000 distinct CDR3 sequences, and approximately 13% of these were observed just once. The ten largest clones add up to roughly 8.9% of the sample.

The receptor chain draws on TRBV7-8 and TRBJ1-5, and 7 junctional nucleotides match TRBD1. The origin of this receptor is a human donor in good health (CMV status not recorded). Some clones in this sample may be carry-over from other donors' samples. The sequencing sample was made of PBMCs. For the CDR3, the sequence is CASSLRPMTGRDQPQHF. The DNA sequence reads TGTGCCAGCAGCCTCCGCCCCATGACAGGGCGGGATCAGCCCCAGCATTTT.